Each of the 8 T cell receptor beta chains below was sequenced from the same sample in a study of CD8 T cells in ankylosing spondylitis (dated by TCRdb to 2015 to 2018). Receptors were amplified or captured by 5' RACE. These reads were obtained on an Illumina HiSeq 2500. The public reads were reanalyzed by TCRdb: fastp trimming at Q25, MiXCR alignment, in-frame beta chains only. Every entry covers one CDR3 protein and lists the most common genes and DNA from its rows. A total of around 130,000 distinct CDR3 sequences appear in this sample, over 7% of them only once. Of the sample, roughly 3.3% is held by the ten largest clones. What was sequenced was blood, either unsorted or a sorted T cell fraction (not recorded which). The receptor set was obtained from a male donor with ankylosing spondylitis or in good health (not recorded which).

This clonotype was counted a few times. V usage is TRBV11-2 and J usage is TRBJ2-3, with TRBD2 matching over 7 bases. The germline gives CDR1 SGHAT, CDR2 FQNNGV. J was trimmed by 4 bases and V by 5 bases; bases with no gene match: 9. The CDR3 runs to 15 residues. CDR3 region: CASSPPRLAADTQYF. The CDR3 DNA reads TGTGCCAGCAGCCCGCCCAGACTAGCCGCAGATACGCAGTATTTT. Full variable domain (outside the CDR3, taken from reference TRBV11-2 and TRBJ2-3): EAGVAQSPRYKIIEKRQSVAFWCNPISGHATLYWYQQILGQGPKLLIQFQNNGVVDDSQLPKDRFSAERLKGVDSTLKIQPAKLEDSAVYLCASSPPRLAADTQYFGPGTRLTVL.

This clonotype was seen at least ten times. The chain joins TRBV24-1 to TRBJ2-1, with TRBD2 matching over 8 bases. V trimming: 2 bases; J trimming: 7 bases; junction bases outside the gene matches: 6. Germline CDR1 is KGHDR and CDR2 is SFDVKD. This CDR3 contains 15 residues. CDR3 DNA sequence: TGTGCCACCAGTGATTCTACGGGAGGGAAGAATGAGCAGTTCTTC. Translated: CATSDSTGGKNEQFF.

This clonotype turned up a few times. The V call is TRBV4-2, the J call TRBJ1-5; D gene unclear. Germline CDR1 and CDR2: LGHNA and YNFKEQ. The CDR3 extends over 16 amino acids. Trimming removed 2 bases at V and 6 bases at J, with 17 bases between. CDR3 residues: CASSQNAVAGGQPQHF. CDR3 DNA: TGTGCCAGCAGCCAAAATGCAGTTGCGGGAGGTCAGCCCCAGCATTTT.

This clonotype was counted many times. J is TRBJ2-5 and V is TRBV4-3; D could derive from TRBD1 or TRBD2 (5 bases each). The CDR3 runs to 14 residues. Germline V CDR1 and CDR2: LGHNA, YSLEER. V was clipped by 0 bases and J by 7 bases, with 12 bases between them. CDR3 region: CASSQDRDVGTQYF. DNA of the CDR3: TGCGCCAGCAGCCAAGATAGGGACGTGGGGACCCAGTACTTC.

CDR3 sequence: CASKERAGPAYEQYF. The CDR3 DNA reads TGCGCCAGCAAGGAGCGGGCTGGACCGGCCTACGAGCAGTACTTC. The chain has TRBV5-1 and TRBJ2-7; maybe TRBD2 (6 bases). Germline lookup yields CDR1 SGHRS and CDR2 YFSETQ. Trimming took 6 bases from V and 2 from J, leaving 18 bases between them. The length of the CDR3 is 15 residues.

The chain links TRBV4-2 to TRBJ1-4; D call uncertain. The CDR3 runs 13 residues. V dropped 0 bases and J dropped 14 bases, with 13 bases sitting between them. The germline V gene encodes CDR1 LGHNA and CDR2 YNFKEQ. CDR3 region: CASSQDLLEGLFF. CDR3 DNA sequence: TGTGCCAGCAGCCAAGATCTCCTTGAAGGGCTGTTTTTT.

This clonotype has more than one count but fewer than ten. This chain links TRBV4-3 with TRBJ2-3; possibly TRBD2 for D (5 bases). This CDR3 has 16 residues. V was pared by 4 bases and J by 2 bases, with 16 bases between. The germline V gene encodes CDR1 LGHNA and CDR2 YSLEER. CDR3 DNA: TGCGCCAGCAGCCCAAGCTTTAGCGAGATCACAGATACGCAGTATTTT. Translated, it gives CASSPSFSEITDTQYF.

This clonotype was counted ten times or more. The chain employs TRBV7-2 and TRBJ2-2; the D gene could be TRBD1 or TRBD2 (5 bases each). The CDR3 sequence is 14 residues long. Per the germline V gene, CDR1 is SGHTA and CDR2 is FQGNSA. V lost 4 bases and J lost 6, with 12 bases in between. The CDR3 here is CASSSDGGPGELFF. DNA for the CDR3: TGTGCCAGCAGCTCGGATGGGGGTCCCGGGGAGCTGTTTTTT.